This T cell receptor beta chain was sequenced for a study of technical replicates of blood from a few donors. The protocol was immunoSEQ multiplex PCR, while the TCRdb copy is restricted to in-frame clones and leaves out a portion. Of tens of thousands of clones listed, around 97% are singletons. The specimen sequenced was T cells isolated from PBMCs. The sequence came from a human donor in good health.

This CDR3 is CASSPLPGTGSGYTF. CDR3 nucleotide sequence: TGCGCCAGCAGCCCTTTACCCGGGACAGGGAGCGGCTACACCTTC. The chain joins TRBV4-3 to TRBJ1-2, with TRBD1 identical over 9 bases. Germline assignment: CDR1 LGHNA and CDR2 YSLEER. The CDR3 is 15 amino acids. V lost 4 bases to trimming and J lost 8 bases; unmatched junction nucleotides: 11.